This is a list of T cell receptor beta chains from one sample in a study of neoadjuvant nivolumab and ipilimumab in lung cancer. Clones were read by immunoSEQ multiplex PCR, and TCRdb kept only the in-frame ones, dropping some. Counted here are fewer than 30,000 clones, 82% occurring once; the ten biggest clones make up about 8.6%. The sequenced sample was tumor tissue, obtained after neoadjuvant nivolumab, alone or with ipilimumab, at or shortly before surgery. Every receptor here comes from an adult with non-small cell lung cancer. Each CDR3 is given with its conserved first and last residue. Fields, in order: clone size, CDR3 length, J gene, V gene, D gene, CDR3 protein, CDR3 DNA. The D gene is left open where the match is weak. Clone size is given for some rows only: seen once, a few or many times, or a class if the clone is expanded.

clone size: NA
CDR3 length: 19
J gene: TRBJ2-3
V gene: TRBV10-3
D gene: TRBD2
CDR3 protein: CAISGTSGNEFTVANTQYF
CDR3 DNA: TGTGCCATCAGTGGGACTAGCGGGAACGAATTCACGGTGGCAAATACGCAGTATTTT

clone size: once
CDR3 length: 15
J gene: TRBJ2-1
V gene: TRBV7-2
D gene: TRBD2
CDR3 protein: CASSLVTSAHNEQFF
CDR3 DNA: TGTGCCAGCAGCTTGGTTACTAGCGCCCACAATGAGCAGTTCTTC

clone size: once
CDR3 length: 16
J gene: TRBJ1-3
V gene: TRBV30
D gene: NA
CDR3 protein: CAWNPLEGSSGNTIYF
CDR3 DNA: TGTGCCTGGAACCCCTTAGAGGGGAGCTCTGGAAACACCATATATTTT

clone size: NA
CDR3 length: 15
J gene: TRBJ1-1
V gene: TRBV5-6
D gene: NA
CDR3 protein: CASSLSSLVVSEAFF
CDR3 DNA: TGTGCCAGCAGCTTAAGCAGCCTGGTTGTCTCTGAAGCTTTCTTT

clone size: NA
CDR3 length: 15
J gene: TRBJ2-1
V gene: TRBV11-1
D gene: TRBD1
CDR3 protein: CASRDAGTGYNEQFF
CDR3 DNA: TGTGCCAGCAGGGACGCCGGGACAGGGTATAATGAGCAGTTCTTC

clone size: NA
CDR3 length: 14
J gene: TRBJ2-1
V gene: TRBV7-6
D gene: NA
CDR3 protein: CASSDAVIPSDWVF
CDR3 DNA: TGTGCCAGCAGTGATGCTGTGATACCCTCCGATTGGGTCTTC

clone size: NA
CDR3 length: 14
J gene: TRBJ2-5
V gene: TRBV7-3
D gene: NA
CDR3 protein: CASSWGPEQETQYF
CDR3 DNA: TGTGCCAGCAGCTGGGGCCCAGAGCAAGAGACCCAGTACTTC

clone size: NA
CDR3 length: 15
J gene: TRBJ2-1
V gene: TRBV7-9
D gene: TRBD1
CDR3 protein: CASSLGDRGIDEQFF
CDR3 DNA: TGTGCCAGCAGCTTAGGGGACAGGGGAATTGATGAGCAGTTCTTC

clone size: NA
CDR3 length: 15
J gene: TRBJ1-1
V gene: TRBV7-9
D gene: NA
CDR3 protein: CASMPPEGMNTEAFF
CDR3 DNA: TGTGCCAGCATGCCCCCGGAGGGGATGAACACTGAAGCTTTCTTT

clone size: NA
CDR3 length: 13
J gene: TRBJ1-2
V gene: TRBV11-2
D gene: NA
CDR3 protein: CASSPGLNYGYTF
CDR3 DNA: TGTGCCAGCAGCCCTGGTCTTAACTATGGCTACACCTTC

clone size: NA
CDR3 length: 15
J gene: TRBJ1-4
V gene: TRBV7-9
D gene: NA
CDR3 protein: CASSLSQGRAEKLFF
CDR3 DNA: TGTGCCAGCAGTCTATCACAGGGTCGAGCTGAAAAACTGTTTTTT

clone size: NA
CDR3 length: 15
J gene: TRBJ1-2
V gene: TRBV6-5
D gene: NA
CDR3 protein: CASSLGRGEDYGYTF
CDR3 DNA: TGTGCCAGCAGTCTTGGGAGGGGAGAAGACTATGGCTACACCTTC

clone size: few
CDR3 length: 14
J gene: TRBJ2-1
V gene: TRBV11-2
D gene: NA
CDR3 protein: CASSLGNSANEQFF
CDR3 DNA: TGTGCCAGCAGCTTAGGGAACTCCGCCAATGAGCAGTTCTTC

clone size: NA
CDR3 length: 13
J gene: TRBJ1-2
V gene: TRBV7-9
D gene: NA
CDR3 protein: CASSSSQTYGYTF
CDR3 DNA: TGTGCCAGCAGCTCCTCACAGACCTATGGCTACACCTTC

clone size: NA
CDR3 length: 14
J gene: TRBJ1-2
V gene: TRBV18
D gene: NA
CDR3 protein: CASSPARVQYGYTF
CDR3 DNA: TGTGCCAGCTCACCTGCCAGAGTTCAGTATGGCTACACCTTC

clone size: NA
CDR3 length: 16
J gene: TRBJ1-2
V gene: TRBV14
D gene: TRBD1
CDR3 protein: CASSQGQGSHGYGYTF
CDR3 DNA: TGTGCCAGCAGCCAAGGACAGGGATCTCATGGCTATGGCTACACCTTC

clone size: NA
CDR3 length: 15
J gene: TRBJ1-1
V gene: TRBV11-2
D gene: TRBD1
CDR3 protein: CASSLTDRVGTEAFF
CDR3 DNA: TGTGCCAGCAGCTTGACGGACAGGGTCGGCACTGAAGCTTTCTTT

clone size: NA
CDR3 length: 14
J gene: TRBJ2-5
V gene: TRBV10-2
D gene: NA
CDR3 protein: CASSLLTGQETQYF
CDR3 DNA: TGCGCCAGCTCCCTCTTGACAGGACAAGAGACCCAGTACTTC

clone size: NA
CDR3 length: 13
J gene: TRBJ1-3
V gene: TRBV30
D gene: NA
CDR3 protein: CATTGFSGNTIYF
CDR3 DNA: TGTGCCACAACGGGGTTCTCTGGAAACACCATATATTTT

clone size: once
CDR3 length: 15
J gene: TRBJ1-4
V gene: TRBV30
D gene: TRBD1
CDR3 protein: CAWSLTGGGGEKLFF
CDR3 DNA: TGTGCCTGGAGCCTGACAGGGGGCGGTGGTGAAAAACTGTTTTTT

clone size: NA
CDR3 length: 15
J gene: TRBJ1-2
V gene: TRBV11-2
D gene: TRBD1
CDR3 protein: CASSLGNRGNYGYTF
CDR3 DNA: TGTGCCAGCAGCTTAGGGAACAGGGGCAACTATGGCTACACCTTC

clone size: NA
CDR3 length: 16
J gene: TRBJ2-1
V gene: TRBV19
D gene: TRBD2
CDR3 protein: CASSIVRTSSYNEQFF
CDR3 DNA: TGTGCCAGTAGTATAGTTCGGACTAGCTCCTACAATGAGCAGTTCTTC

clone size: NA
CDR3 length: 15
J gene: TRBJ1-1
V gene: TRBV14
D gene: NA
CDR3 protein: CASSPTRALNTEAFF
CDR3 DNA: TGTGCCAGCAGCCCAACACGAGCCTTGAACACTGAAGCTTTCTTT